The sequence of this T cell receptor (beta chain) was determined in a study of blood T cell repertoires in COVID-19. For the study at large: Spain, Italy and the United States supplied samples that represented acute and convalescent COVID-19. Sources were T cells, B-cell-depleted T cells, or PBMCs; the material itself was cDNA or gDNA.

Germline values: CDR1 KGHSH, CDR2 LQKENI. Losses at the gene ends were 6 bases for V and 6 bases for J; bases not matched to a gene: 4. The CDR3 length is 15 residues. As handled by the study authors: For nucleated cells, counts were estimated from reference gene primer amplification. Using immunoSEQ multiplex PCR, the repertoire was profiled, and TCRdb retains in-frame clones only, with some absent. That table gives V, J and clone size, and the DNA gave D and trimming. This sample has around 250,000 clones, with approximately 84% found just once. Source material: peripheral blood. The chain combines TRBV18 with TRBJ2-2; TRBD2 matches at 13 bases. This sequence originates from a human donor in a cohort sampled during active COVID-19. The CDR3 DNA reads TGTGCCAGCTCCTTAGGACTAGCGGGAGCCGGGGAGCTGTTTTTT. Amino acid sequence: CASSLGLAGAGELFF.